The entry that follows covers one TCR beta chain sequence. This sample is part of a study of control samples from healthy donors and cancer patients. Here immunoSEQ multiplex PCR was the method, and the copy in TCRdb shows in-frame clones only, minus some. The sample shows 60,000 to 100,000 clones, about nine tenths of them seen only once. Germline-derived CDR1 and CDR2 are MNHEY and SMNVEV (reference sequence). V was pared by 4 bases and J by 3 bases, with 9 bases between. The CDR3 is made up of 13 amino acids. This receptor was obtained from a man aged 45-65 years in good health. This chain links TRBV27 with TRBJ1-2, with D unresolved. Specimen: blood. CDR3 in amino acids: CASSSRGHYGYTF. In DNA, the CDR3 is TGTGCCAGCAGTTCTCGCGGGCACTATGGCTACACCTTC.